This paragraph reports one T cell receptor (beta chain). The sample is drawn from a study of T cell changes during pregnancy in multiple sclerosis. Measured with immunoSEQ multiplex PCR; TCRdb has only the in-frame clones, and not every one. The sample consists of around 61,000 clones, around 89% of them appearing once. This specimen was peripheral blood, taken in the first trimester of pregnancy. The clonotype was recovered from a female donor in good health, enrolled as a control in a pregnancy study.

The CDR3 DNA sequence: TGCGCCAGCAGCTCTAATCCGGGGAACACTGAAGCTTTCTTT. This translates into CASSSNPGNTEAFF. The chain combines TRBV5-1 with TRBJ1-1; no reliable D call. CDR3 length: 14 residues. Germline V gene sequence: CDR1 SGHRS, CDR2 YFSETQ. Trimming left V 3 bases short and J 1 base short, with 10 bases between.